The 10 T cell receptor beta chains below all came from one sample that was sequenced in a study of regulatory T cells in long-lasting Graves disease. Stated time point: persistent/refractory GD, antithyroid drugs over 5 years with positive TRAb. Researchers made the TCR library from RNA that was extracted from PBMCs. To make TCR beta libraries, researchers used iRepertoire HTBI primers and Arm-PCR of CDR3 regions. TCRdb reprocessed the multiplex PCR reads with MiXCR, giving one entry per CDR3 protein. The sample holds 310,000 or so distinct CDR3 sequences, 20% to 25% seen once. The sample in question was peripheral blood mononuclear cells (PBMCs), obtained when the disease was refractory, from a patient treated with antithyroid drugs. Source of these receptors: a female donor with Graves disease.

Of note for this clonotype: A read error may explain this, as a much larger clone is one base away. The DNA of the CDR3 is TGTGCCAGCAGCTTATCCAGGACAGGGTGGGACGAGCAGTACTTC. Protein product: CASSLSRTGWDEQYF. This chain links TRBV7-2 with TRBJ2-7; 8 bases agree with TRBD1. The junction had 8 bases not matched to a gene; V was cut back by 2 bases and J by 5 bases. CDR3 length: 15 residues. Germline V lookup: CDR1 SGHTA, CDR2 FQGNSA. The full variable domain, completed using reference TRBV7-2 and TRBJ2-7, is GAGVSQSPSNKVTEKGKDVELRCDPISGHTALYWYRQSLGQGLEFLIYFQGNSAPDKSGLPSDRFSAERTGGSVSTLTIQRTQQEDSAVYLCASSLSRTGWDEQYFGPGTRLTVT.

For this clonotype: A much larger clone differs by one base, so this may be a read error. The gene calls are TRBV12-3 or TRBV12-4 and TRBJ1-6, with 11 bases aligning to TRBD1. The CDR3 consists of 16 residues. V was clipped by 6 bases and J by 11 bases; unmatched bases: 12. CDR3 sequence (DNA): TGTGCCAGCAGAGAGGCGCTGGGACAGGGGGAACCACCCCTCCACTTT. This translates into CASREALGQGEPPLHF.

The sample holds many counts of this clonotype. The chain recombines TRBV6-1 with TRBJ1-5; 7 bases match TRBD1. Germline CDR1 MNHNS, CDR2 SASEGT. This CDR3 spans 15 amino acids. After removal of 8 bases from V and 2 bases from J, the junction contained 9 bases not matched to a gene. DNA for the CDR3: TGTGCCAGCGAGCGTCGGGGGACAGGCAATCAGCCCCAGCATTTT. Translated: CASERRGTGNQPQHF.

This clonotype has at least ten counts. CDR3 in amino acids: CSARGEFGNQPQHF. In nucleotides, the CDR3 is TGCAGTGCTAGGGGGGAATTCGGCAATCAGCCCCAGCATTTT. J is TRBJ1-5 and V is TRBV20-1, with D maybe TRBD1 (5 bases). CDR3 size: 14 residues. CDR1 is DFQATT, CDR2 SNEGSKA, per germline (reference sequence). The V gene lost 3 bases and the J gene lost 2 bases, with 11 bases spanning the gap.

This chain connects TRBV19 to TRBJ1-6; no definite D call. CDR1 and CDR2 from the germline V gene are LNHDA and SQIVND (reference sequence). V shed 5 bases and J shed 0 bases, with 11 bases lying between them. This CDR3 region has 16 residues. This CDR3 is CASSLTAFSYNSPLHF. DNA of the CDR3: TGTGCCAGTAGTCTAACGGCCTTCTCCTATAATTCACCCCTCCACTTT. The full variable domain, completed using reference TRBV19 and TRBJ1-6, is DGGITQSPKYLFRKEGQNVTLSCEQNLNHDAMYWYRQDPGQGLRLIYYSQIVNDFQKGDIAEGYSVSREKKESFPLTVTSAQKNPTAFYLCASSLTAFSYNSPLHFGNGTRLTVT.

J is TRBJ1-4 and V is TRBV19; 7 bases are a match to TRBD1. The V and J ends lost 6 bases and 5 bases, in that order; junction bases with no gene match: 6. Germline V CDR1 and CDR2: LNHDA, SQIVND (reference sequence). This CDR3 contains 14 residues. CDR3 amino acids: CASRSGQQNEKLFF. As DNA, the CDR3 is TGTGCCAGTAGATCGGGACAGCAGAATGAAAAACTGTTTTTT.

This clonotype was seen ten or more times. The chain joins TRBV12-3 or TRBV12-4 to TRBJ1-1; D perhaps matches TRBD1 (5 bases). The CDR3 runs to 15 residues. Trimming shortened V by 5 bases and J by 4 bases, and 17 bases separated the two germline ends. The CDR3 bases are TGTGCCAGCAGTCCCGTGGTCGGGGGTAGCACTGAAGCTTTCTTT. Its protein is CASSPVVGGSTEAFF.

The table lists this clonotype with many counts. The chain joins TRBV28 to TRBJ1-4; no clear D gene. CDR1 is MDHEN and CDR2 is SYDVKM in the germline V gene. Trimming removed 3 bases at V and 4 bases at J, with 9 bases between. The CDR3 is made up of 14 amino acids. The CDR3, as DNA: TGTGCCAGCAGTTTCCAACAGATTAATGAAAAACTGTTTTTT. Translating it yields CASSFQQINEKLFF.

This clonotype has just a few counts. The rearrangement uses TRBV30 and TRBJ2-5, with D possibly TRBD2 on 5 matching bases. The CDR3 is 13 amino acids. V gave up 0 bases and J gave up 4 bases, with 9 bases separating them. Germline assignment: CDR1 GTSNPN and CDR2 SVGIG (reference sequence). In DNA form, the CDR3 reads TGTGCCTGGAGTGTCTTAGCGCGAGAGACCCAGTACTTC. It specifies CAWSVLARETQYF.

CDR3 protein: CASSIYGLLYEQYF. CDR3 coding DNA: TGTGCCAGTAGTATCTATGGACTACTCTACGAGCAGTACTTC. The V call is TRBV19, the J call TRBJ2-7, with D possibly matching TRBD2 (6 bases). The V gene lost 3 bases and the J gene lost 3 bases, with 12 bases spanning the gap. This CDR3 is 14 amino acids long. The V gene's germline CDR1 is LNHDA and CDR2 SQIVND (reference sequence).